The clone carrying this T cell receptor (beta chain) was detected only a few times. Its target is unknown. The study ran its PCR with 60 Vbeta and 13 Jbeta primers. Data came from immunoSEQ multiplex PCR; TCRdb stores just in-frame clones and leaves some out. In the table there are about 160,000 clones, 68% of which are singletons. The sample comes from a study of cytomegalovirus exposure and HLA in healthy donors. About the research overall: HLA-typed donors contributed 80 million to 85 million unique TCRs, which were held in an early data release.

Per germline, CDR1 SGHRS and CDR2 YFSETQ. This CDR3 contains 15 residues. With 7 bases removed from V and 0 bases from J, the gap between germline ends came to 13 bases. Study-level points and caveats: Rare TCR sequences dominated, though some public TCRs recurred in many donors. For most TCR beta V segments, an earlier analysis put the productive rate at about 87% or about 30% of the time. The listing of 150 or so TCR beta chains classed them as cytomegalovirus-associated.

The J gene is TRBJ1-4, the V gene TRBV5-1; D is possibly TRBD1 (6 bases). The sequencing sample was made of PBMCs. The sequence came from a man aged 50-60 years in good health and CMV-seronegative. The CDR3 DNA reads TGCGCCAGCTCCCAGGGGAGTGCAACTAATGAAAAACTGTTTTTT. Protein: CASSQGSATNEKLFF. The entire variable domain, with the rest obtained from reference TRBV5-1 and TRBJ1-4, is as follows: KAGVTQTPRYLIKTRGQQVTLSCSPISGHRSVSWYQQTPGQGLQFLFEYFSETQRNKGNFPGRFSGRQFSNSRSEMNVSTLELGDSALYLCASSQGSATNEKLFFGSGTQLSVL.